A selection of T cell receptor beta chains follows, all from one sample in a study of cytomegalovirus exposure and HLA in healthy donors. Generated by immunoSEQ multiplex PCR, the TCRdb table keeps only in-frame clones and is missing some. The table lists 200,000 to 250,000 clones, approximately 80% of them singletons. Source material: PBMCs. The source is a young man in good health and CMV-seronegative. Both conserved end residues are part of each CDR3. D genes are given only for firm matches. Only part of the rows carry a size: once, few, many, or a class if the clone is expanded.

J: TRBJ2-3
D: TRBD2
V: TRBV6-5
size: -
DNA: TGTGCCAGCAGCTCACTAGCGGGGGGGTTTTCTACGCAGTATTTT
CDR3: CASSSLAGGFSTQYF

J: TRBJ1-4
D: TRBD1
V: TRBV18
size: -
DNA: TGTGCCAGCTCACCACGTCCCGGGACAGGGGCCGGTGAAAAACTGTTTTTT
CDR3: CASSPRPGTGAGEKLFF

J: TRBJ2-5
D: -
V: TRBV4-1
size: few
DNA: TGCGCCAGCAGTATAAACTCCCAAGAGACCCAGTACTTC
CDR3: CASSINSQETQYF

J: TRBJ2-1
D: -
V: TRBV10-2
size: few
DNA: TGCGCCAGCAGTGATACGCATTCAGGACAAAATGAGCAGTTCTTC
CDR3: CASSDTHSGQNEQFF

J: TRBJ2-7
D: -
V: TRBV4-3
size: -
DNA: TGCGCCAGCAGCAGCGGGTTGGAGCGCAGAGAGCAGTACTTC
CDR3: CASSSGLERREQYF

J: TRBJ1-4
D: -
V: TRBV10-3
size: -
DNA: TGTGCCATCAGTGACGGTGAAAAACTGTTTTTT
CDR3: CAISDGEKLFF

J: TRBJ1-5
D: -
V: TRBV28
size: -
DNA: TGTGCCAGCAGTTTACTGGATTACAGTCTCAATCAGCCCCAGCATTTT
CDR3: CASSLLDYSLNQPQHF

J: TRBJ2-7
D: TRBD1
V: TRBV5-1
size: -
DNA: TGCGCCAGCAGCTTGGGACAGGGGGCTTACGAGCAGTACTTC
CDR3: CASSLGQGAYEQYF

J: TRBJ2-5
D: TRBD2
V: TRBV7-6
size: -
DNA: TGTGCCAGCAGCTTAGCGGGGCCGGGAGGAGAGACCCAGTACTTC
CDR3: CASSLAGPGGETQYF

J: TRBJ2-3
D: TRBD2
V: TRBV28
size: -
DNA: TGTGCCAGCAGTTTCGAACGGGGGGGGACAGATACGCAGTATTTT
CDR3: CASSFERGGTDTQYF

J: TRBJ2-4
D: TRBD1
V: TRBV5-1
size: -
DNA: TGCGCCAGCAGCCGGACAGGGGGCGAGCGGGGGAGGGGAAACATTCAGTACTTC
CDR3: CASSRTGGERGRGNIQYF

J: TRBJ2-3
D: TRBD2
V: TRBV9
size: few
DNA: TGTGCCAGCAGCCCAGCGGGGGGTATCACAGATACGCAGTATTTT
CDR3: CASSPAGGITDTQYF

J: TRBJ1-5
D: TRBD1
V: TRBV18
size: -
DNA: TGTGCCAGCTCACCCCTCCCAGGGGGCGGGAAGCCCCAGCATTTT
CDR3: CASSPLPGGGKPQHF

J: TRBJ1-1
D: TRBD1
V: TRBV28
size: -
DNA: TGTGCCAGCAAGGGGGCGGCAGGGGGTAACACTGAAGCTTTCTTT
CDR3: CASKGAAGGNTEAFF

J: TRBJ2-5
D: -
V: TRBV7-2
size: -
DNA: TGTGCCAGCAGCCCAGGGCAGAAGACCCAGTACTTC
CDR3: CASSPGQKTQYF

J: TRBJ2-5
D: TRBD2
V: TRBV5-1
size: -
DNA: TGCGCCAGCAGCTCACTAGCGGGGGGTGAGACCCAGTACTTC
CDR3: CASSSLAGGETQYF

J: TRBJ1-1
D: -
V: TRBV25-1
size: -
DNA: TGTGCCAGCAGTGAATGGGGGCGGGAAGCTTTCTTT
CDR3: CASSEWGREAFF

J: TRBJ2-1
D: -
V: TRBV27
size: -
DNA: TGTGCCAGCAGTATGCCGGGACTTCTCAATGAGCAGTTCTTC
CDR3: CASSMPGLLNEQFF

J: TRBJ1-1
D: -
V: TRBV5-4
size: -
DNA: TGTGCCAGCAGCTTGAATAGGGGTTTTGAAGCTTTCTTT
CDR3: CASSLNRGFEAFF

J: TRBJ1-5
D: -
V: TRBV19
size: -
DNA: TGTGCCAGTAGTATAGGAAGGGGTCCGAATCAGCCCCAGCATTTT
CDR3: CASSIGRGPNQPQHF